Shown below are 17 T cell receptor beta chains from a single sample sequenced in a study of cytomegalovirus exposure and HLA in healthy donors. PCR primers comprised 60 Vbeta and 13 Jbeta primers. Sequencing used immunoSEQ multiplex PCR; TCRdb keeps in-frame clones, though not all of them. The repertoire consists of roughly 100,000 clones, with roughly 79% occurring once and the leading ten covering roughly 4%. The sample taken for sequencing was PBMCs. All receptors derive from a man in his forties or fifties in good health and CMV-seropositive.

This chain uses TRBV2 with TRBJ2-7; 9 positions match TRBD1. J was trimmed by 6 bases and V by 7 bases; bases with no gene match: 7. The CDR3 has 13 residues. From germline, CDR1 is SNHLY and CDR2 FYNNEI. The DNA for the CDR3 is TGTGCCAGCACCGGGACAGGGAACTCCGAGCAGTACTTC. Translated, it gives CASTGTGNSEQYF.

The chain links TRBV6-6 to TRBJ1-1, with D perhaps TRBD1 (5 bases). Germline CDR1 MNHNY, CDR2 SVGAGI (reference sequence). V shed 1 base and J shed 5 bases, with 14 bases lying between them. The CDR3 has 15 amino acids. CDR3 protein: CASSYLGRVGTEAFF. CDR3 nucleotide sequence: TGTGCCAGCAGTTACTTGGGCAGGGTAGGGACTGAAGCTTTCTTT.

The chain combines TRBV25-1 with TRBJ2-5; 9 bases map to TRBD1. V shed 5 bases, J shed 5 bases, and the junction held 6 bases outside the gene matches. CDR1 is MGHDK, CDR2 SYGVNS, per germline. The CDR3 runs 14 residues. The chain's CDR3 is CASSIGTGFETQYF. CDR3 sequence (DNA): TGTGCCAGCAGTATCGGGACAGGGTTTGAGACCCAGTACTTC.

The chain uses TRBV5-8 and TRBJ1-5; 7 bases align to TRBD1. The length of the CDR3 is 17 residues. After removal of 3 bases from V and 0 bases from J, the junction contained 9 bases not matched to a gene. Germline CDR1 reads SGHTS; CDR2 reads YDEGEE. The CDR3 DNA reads TGTGCCAGCAGCTCGAACAGGGGCGGTAGTAGCAATCAGCCCCAGCATTTT. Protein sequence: CASSSNRGGSSNQPQHF.

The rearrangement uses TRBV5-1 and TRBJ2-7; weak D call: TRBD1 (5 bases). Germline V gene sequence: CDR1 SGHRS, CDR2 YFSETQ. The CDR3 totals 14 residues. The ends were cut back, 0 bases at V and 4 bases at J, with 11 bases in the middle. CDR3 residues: CASSLEKGQYEQYF. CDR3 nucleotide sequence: TGCGCCAGCAGCTTGGAAAAGGGGCAGTACGAGCAGTACTTC.

This chain's CDR3 is CASSLGTEGETQYF. In nucleotides, the CDR3 is TGTGCCAGCAGTTTAGGCACAGAGGGTGAGACCCAGTACTTC. This chain links TRBV28 with TRBJ2-5; a weak D match, TRBD2 (5 bases). The germline V gene encodes CDR1 MDHEN and CDR2 SYDVKM. This CDR3 is built from 14 residues. Trimming shortened V by 2 bases and J by 5 bases, and 12 bases separated the two germline ends.

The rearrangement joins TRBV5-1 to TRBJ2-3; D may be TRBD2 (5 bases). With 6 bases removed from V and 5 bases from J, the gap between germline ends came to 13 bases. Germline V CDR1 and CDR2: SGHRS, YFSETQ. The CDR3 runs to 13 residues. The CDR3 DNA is TGCGCCAGCACGGGAATTCGGTTAGATACGCAGTATTTT. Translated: CASTGIRLDTQYF.

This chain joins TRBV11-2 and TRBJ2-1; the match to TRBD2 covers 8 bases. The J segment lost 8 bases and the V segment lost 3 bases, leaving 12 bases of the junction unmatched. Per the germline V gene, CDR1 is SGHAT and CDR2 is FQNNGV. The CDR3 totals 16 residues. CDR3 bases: TGTGCCAGCAGCTTTGCTTCCGCGGGAGGTGTTTATGAGCAGTTCTTC. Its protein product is CASSFASAGGVYEQFF.

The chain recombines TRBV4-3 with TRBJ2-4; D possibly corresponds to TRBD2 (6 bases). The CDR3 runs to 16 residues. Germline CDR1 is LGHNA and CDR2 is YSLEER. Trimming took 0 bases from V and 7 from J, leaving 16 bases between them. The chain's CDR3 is CASSQEWQGGTNIQYF. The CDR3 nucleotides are TGCGCCAGCAGCCAAGAATGGCAGGGAGGTACTAACATTCAGTACTTC.

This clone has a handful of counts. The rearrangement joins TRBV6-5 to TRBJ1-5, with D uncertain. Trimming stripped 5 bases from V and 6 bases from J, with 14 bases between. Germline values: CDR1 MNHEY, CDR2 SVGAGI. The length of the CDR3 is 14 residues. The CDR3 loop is CASSEGRDFQPQHF. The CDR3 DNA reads TGTGCCAGCAGTGAGGGAAGGGATTTTCAGCCCCAGCATTTT.

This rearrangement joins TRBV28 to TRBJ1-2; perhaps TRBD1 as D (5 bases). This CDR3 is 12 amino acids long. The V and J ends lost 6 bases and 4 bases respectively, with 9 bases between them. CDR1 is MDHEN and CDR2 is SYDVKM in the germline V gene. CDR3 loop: CASRDKIYGYTF. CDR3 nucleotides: TGTGCCAGCAGGGACAAAATCTATGGCTACACCTTC.

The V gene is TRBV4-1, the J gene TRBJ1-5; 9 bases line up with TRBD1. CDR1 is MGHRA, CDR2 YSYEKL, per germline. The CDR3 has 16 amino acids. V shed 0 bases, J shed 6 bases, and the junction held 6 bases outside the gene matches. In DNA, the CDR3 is TGCGCCAGCAGCCAAGACCCCACAGGGGGCGGTCAGCCCCAGCATTTT. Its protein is CASSQDPTGGGQPQHF.

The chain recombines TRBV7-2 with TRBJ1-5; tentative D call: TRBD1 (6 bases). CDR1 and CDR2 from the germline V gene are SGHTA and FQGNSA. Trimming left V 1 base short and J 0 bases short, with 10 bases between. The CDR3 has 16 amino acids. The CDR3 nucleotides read TGTGCCAGCAGCTTAGTGGGGGCGTCTAGCAATCAGCCCCAGCATTTT. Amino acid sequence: CASSLVGASSNQPQHF.

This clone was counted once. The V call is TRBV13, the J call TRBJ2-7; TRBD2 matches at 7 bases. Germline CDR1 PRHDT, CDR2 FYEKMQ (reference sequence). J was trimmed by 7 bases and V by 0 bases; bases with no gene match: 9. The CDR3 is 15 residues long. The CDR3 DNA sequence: TGTGCCAGCAGCTTAGGCCTAGCGGCTTTTGGTGAGCAGTACTTC. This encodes CASSLGLAAFGEQYF.

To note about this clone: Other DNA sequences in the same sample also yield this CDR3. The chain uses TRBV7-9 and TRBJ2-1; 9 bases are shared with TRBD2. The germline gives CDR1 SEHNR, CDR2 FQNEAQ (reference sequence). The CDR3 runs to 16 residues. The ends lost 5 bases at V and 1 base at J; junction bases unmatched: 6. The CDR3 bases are TGTGCCAGCAGCCCCCTTGCGGGAGGGTCCTACAATGAGCAGTTCTTC. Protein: CASSPLAGGSYNEQFF.

CDR3 residues: CASRPGLAGVEQYF. Here the CDR3 DNA reads TGTGCCAGCAGACCGGGACTAGCGGGAGTTGAGCAGTACTTC. The chain recombines TRBV27 with TRBJ2-5, with 14 positions matching TRBD2. V trimming: 6 bases; J trimming: 11 bases; junction bases outside the gene matches: 8. CDR1 and CDR2 (germline): MNHEY, SMNVEV (reference sequence). This CDR3 spans 14 amino acids.

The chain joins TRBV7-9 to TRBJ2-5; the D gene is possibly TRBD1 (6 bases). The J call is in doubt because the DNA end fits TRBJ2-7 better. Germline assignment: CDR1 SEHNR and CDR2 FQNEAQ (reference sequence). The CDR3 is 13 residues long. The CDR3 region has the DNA TGTGCCAGCAGCCCGGGACAAGCTTTCGAGCAGTACTTC. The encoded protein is CASSPGQAFEQYF.